The T cell receptor (beta chain) under discussion was sequenced for a study of T cells after yellow fever vaccination. One entry per CDR3 protein, called by TCRdb with MiXCR from the 5' RACE reads. The data contain a few hundred thousand distinct CDR3 sequences, approximately 16% of them singletons. Study-level findings and limits: Post-booster reappearance was seen for most primary-vaccination clones (just under 97% CD4, 88% CD8). The study noted that FACS-sorted repertoires could contain abundant clonotypes contaminating from the bulk population.

This clonotype was observed many times. Its antigen remains unknown. This CDR3 is 13 amino acids long. Germline V lookup: CDR1 MDHEN, CDR2 SYDVKM. With 5 bases removed from V and 3 bases from J, the gap between germline ends came to 11 bases. The specimen was PBMCs, collected around 5 days after the first yellow fever vaccination. The TCR comes from a man between 18 and 35 years old who received the YFV17D yellow fever vaccine. The V gene is TRBV28, the J gene TRBJ2-7, with D possibly matching TRBD2 (5 bases). CDR3 sequence reads: CASSPRSGYEQYV. CDR3 DNA: TGTGCCAGCAGTCCCCGCAGCGGCTACGAGCAGTACGTC.